The clone carrying this T cell receptor (beta chain) was counted many times. The antigen remains unidentified. This sample is part of a study of early T cells in non-severe SARS-CoV-2 infection. About the study: Unsorted whole blood bulk RNA was sequenced, with unpaired chains.

Individual cDNA molecules were tagged with unique molecular identifiers, the study reported. A single record per CDR3 protein comes from TCRdb applying MiXCR to the 5' RACE reads. Of nearly 70,000 distinct CDR3 sequences in the sample, about 4.6% were seen once. Study observations and caveats: Lookups in VDJdb leaned toward anti-spike CD8 responses and missed private and CD4 specificities.

This CDR3 has 15 residues. Germline CDR1 SGHAT, CDR2 FQNNGV. Trimming left V 0 bases short and J 6 bases short, with 13 bases between. The receptor comes from an adult who was a healthcare worker with PCR-confirmed SARS-CoV-2 infection or an uninfected control (not recorded which). The donor label of this sample is uncertain. Sequenced material: whole blood, taken at baseline. The V and J genes are TRBV11-2 and TRBJ2-3; D might be TRBD1 or TRBD2, each matching 5 bases. The CDR3, as DNA: TGTGCCAGCAGCTTAGAGGGGGTATCGCGGGATACGCAGTATTTT. Translation gives CASSLEGVSRDTQYF.